The 3 T cell receptor beta chains below come from one sample, sequenced in a study of T-cell reconstitution after alpha-beta-depleted transplantation in children. TCRbeta library construction was performed incorporating unique molecular identifiers. TCRdb re-called the PCR reads through MiXCR, storing one row per CDR3 protein. Among approximately 980,000 distinct CDR3 sequences listed, about 30% were seen once. Specimen: PBMCs, mostly from graft donor cells, collected 360 days after TCRalphabeta/CD19-depleted stem cell transplant. All receptors come from a boy younger than two who had a stem cell transplant for SCID, so the T cells may come from the graft donor.

The chain combines TRBV29-1 with TRBJ1-2, with D uncertain. V shed 2 bases and J shed 4 bases, with 8 bases lying between them. The CDR3 has 12 amino acids. Germline lookup yields CDR1 SQVTM and CDR2 ANQGSEA. This CDR3 reads CSVETRLYGYTF. The DNA for the CDR3 is TGCAGCGTTGAAACCAGGCTCTATGGCTACACCTTC.

In its sample, this clonotype was seen a few times. The chain joins TRBV20-1 to TRBJ2-7, with D possibly matching TRBD2 (6 bases). Germline CDR1 is DFQATT and CDR2 is SNEGSKA (reference sequence). Between the trimmed V and J ends, which lost 6 bases and 0 bases, there was a span of 24 bases. The CDR3 spans 17 residues. The CDR3 DNA sequence: TGCAGTGCCTCGACCCTAGGCCCTAGCGACCCCTCCTACGAGCAGTACTTC. This translates into CSASTLGPSDPSYEQYF.

The table lists this clonotype with a few counts. The genes are TRBV5-1 and TRBJ2-3; D gene ambiguous. V was clipped by 4 bases and J by 0 bases, with 12 bases between them. The germline gives CDR1 SGHRS, CDR2 YFSETQ. This CDR3 contains 15 residues. CDR3 region: CASSPDTSSTDTQYF. The CDR3 bases are TGCGCCAGCAGCCCTGATACCTCTAGCACAGATACGCAGTATTTT. The full variable domain, in which reference TRBV5-1 and TRBJ2-3 provide the parts outside the CDR3, is KAGVTQTPRYLIKTRGQQVTLSCSPISGHRSVSWYQQTPGQGLQFLFEYFSETQRNKGNFPGRFSGRQFSNSRSEMNVSTLELGDSALYLCASSPDTSSTDTQYFGPGTRLTVL.